This TCR beta chain came from a study of blood T cells in healthy people across ages. Primers used in a second PCR of about 6 to 11 cycles were a sample-barcoded 5' primer and a J-beta primer mix. TCRdb re-called the 5' RACE reads with MiXCR, one entry per CDR3 protein. The sample has about 1.5 million distinct CDR3 sequences; under 55% are singletons. This clonotype has only a few counts. The trim removed 4 bases at V and 4 bases at J, leaving 6 bases unmatched. The germline V gene has CDR1 SQVTM and CDR2 ANQGSEA. This CDR3 has 13 residues. Aged roughly 6 to 100, donors were systemically healthy Caucasians from Russia. Staff drew 9 to 10 milliliters of peripheral blood from each donor.

The sequenced material came from blood. The clonotype originates from a woman aged 18-29 years in good health. The V call is TRBV29-1, the J call TRBJ1-2; 7 bases map to TRBD1. CDR3 bases: TGCAGCGTTGGAAGGGACAGAGGCTATGGCTACACCTTC. It encodes CSVGRDRGYGYTF.